The subject of this entry is one TCR beta chain. These data come from a study of T cell responses to AZD1222 COVID-19 vaccine. The germline gives CDR1 LGHNA, CDR2 YNFKEQ. The CDR3 length is 13 residues. Trimming shortened V by 1 base and J by 2 bases, and 5 bases separated the two germline ends. Clones were sequenced by immunoSEQ multiplex PCR, and TCRdb holds only the in-frame ones, with some missing. This table has approximately 190,000 clones, about 87% appearing once. The receptor's source is an adult in good health. This chain links TRBV4-2 with TRBJ1-2; D gene ambiguous. Sample: peripheral blood, taken on day 0 of MenACWY control vaccination. This chain's CDR3 is CASSQVENYGYTF. The CDR3 bases are TGTGCCAGCAGCCAAGTCGAAAACTATGGCTACACCTTC.